This T cell receptor beta chain was observed in a study of blood T cell repertoires in COVID-19. Turning to the study itself: Italy, Spain and the United States were the sources of the convalescent and acute COVID-19 samples. From T cells, B-cell-depleted T cells, or PBMCs came the material, which was cDNA or gDNA.

Original methodology: Nucleated cell number was recorded as an estimate derived from reference gene primer amplification. TCRdb's table, derived via immunoSEQ multiplex PCR, lists solely in-frame clones and lacks some. The V and J calls and clone size were taken over from that table, and D and trimming were inferred from the DNA. Of hundreds of thousands of clones in the sample, about 85% were seen once. This CDR3 is built from 17 residues. V gave up 6 bases and J gave up 4 bases; unmatched junction bases: 15. The germline V gene encodes CDR1 LGHNA and CDR2 YNFKEQ. The sequencing input was peripheral blood. V usage is TRBV4-2 and J usage is TRBJ2-5, with 9 nucleotides matching TRBD2. The TCR comes from an elderly woman with active or convalescent COVID-19. The CDR3 here is CASSRRPGGRAGETQYF. CDR3 coding DNA: TGTGCCAGCAGTCGTCGACCGGGCGGGAGGGCCGGAGAGACCCAGTACTTC.